In this sample, the clone carrying this TCR beta chain turned up a few times. The CDR3 contains 15 residues. The trim removed 0 bases at V and 2 bases at J, leaving 4 bases unmatched. The germline gives CDR1 GTSNPN, CDR2 SVGIG (reference sequence). The data were obtained in a study of blood T cell repertoires in COVID-19. Assay: immunoSEQ multiplex PCR; the TCRdb copy retains only in-frame clones and omits some. The repertoire holds about 180,000 clones, 65% to 85% seen once, with approximately 5.1% in the top ten. The chain carries TRBV30 and TRBJ1-5; 7 bases line up with TRBD1. Sequencing was performed on PBMCs or T cells enriched from blood (not recorded which). This TCR was recovered from a woman in her thirties or forties with acute COVID-19. The CDR3 protein is CAWSVNRGGNQPQHF. The DNA of the CDR3 is TGTGCCTGGAGTGTAAACAGGGGTGGCAATCAGCCCCAGCATTTT. The complete variable domain, with remaining parts taken from reference TRBV30 and TRBJ1-5, reads SQTIHQWPATLVQPVGSPLSLECTVEGTSNPNLYWYRQAAGRGLQLLFYSVGIGQISSEVPQNLSASRPQDRQFILSSKKLLLSDSGFYLCAWSVNRGGNQPQHFGDGTRLSIL.